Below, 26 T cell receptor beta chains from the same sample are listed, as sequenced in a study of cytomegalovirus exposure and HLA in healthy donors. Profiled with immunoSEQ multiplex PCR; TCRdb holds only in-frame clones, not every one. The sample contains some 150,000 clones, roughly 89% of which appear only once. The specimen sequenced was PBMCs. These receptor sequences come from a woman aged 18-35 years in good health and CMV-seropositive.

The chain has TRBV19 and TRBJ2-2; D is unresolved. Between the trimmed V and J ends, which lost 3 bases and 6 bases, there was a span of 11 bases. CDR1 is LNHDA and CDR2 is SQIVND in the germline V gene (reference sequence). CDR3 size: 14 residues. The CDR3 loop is CASSIRGQAGELFF. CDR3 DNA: TGTGCCAGTAGTATCCGTGGGCAGGCCGGGGAGCTGTTTTTT.

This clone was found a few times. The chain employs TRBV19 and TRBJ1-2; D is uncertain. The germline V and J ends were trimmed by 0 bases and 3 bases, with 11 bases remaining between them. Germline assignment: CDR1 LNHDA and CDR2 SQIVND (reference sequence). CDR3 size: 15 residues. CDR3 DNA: TGTGCCAGTAGTATAGAGGCGGAGCTCTACTATGGCTACACCTTC. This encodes CASSIEAELYYGYTF.

The CDR3 bases are TGTGCCAGCAGCTTAAGACCGGGACAGGGGTCGAGCTCCTATAATTCACCCCTCCACTTT. The encoded protein is CASSLRPGQGSSSYNSPLHF. V usage is TRBV7-8 and J usage is TRBJ1-6; TRBD1 agrees at 10 bases. J lost 0 bases, V lost 2 bases, and 10 bases had no gene match. Per germline, CDR1 SGHVS and CDR2 FQNEAQ. The CDR3 is made up of 20 amino acids.

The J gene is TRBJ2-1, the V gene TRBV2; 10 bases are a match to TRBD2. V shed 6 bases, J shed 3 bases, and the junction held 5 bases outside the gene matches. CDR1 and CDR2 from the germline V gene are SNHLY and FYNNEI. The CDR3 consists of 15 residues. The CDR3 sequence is CASRVLAGVYNEQFF. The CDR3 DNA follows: TGTGCCAGCAGAGTCCTAGCGGGGGTCTACAATGAGCAGTTCTTC. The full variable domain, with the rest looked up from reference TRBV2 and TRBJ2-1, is EPEVTQTPSHQVTQMGQEVILRCVPISNHLYFYWYRQILGQKVEFLVSFYNNEISEKSEIFDDQFSVERPDGSNFTLKIRSTKLEDSAMYFCASRVLAGVYNEQFFGPGTRLTVL.

The CDR3, as DNA: TGTGCCAGCAGTGAGACAGGATTCTCCTACGAGCAGTACTTC. Its protein product is CASSETGFSYEQYF. The chain links TRBV6-5 to TRBJ2-7; maybe TRBD1 (6 bases). Germline-derived CDR1 and CDR2 are MNHEY and SVGAGI. The CDR3 sequence is 14 residues long. V dropped 5 bases and J dropped 0 bases, with 11 bases sitting between them.

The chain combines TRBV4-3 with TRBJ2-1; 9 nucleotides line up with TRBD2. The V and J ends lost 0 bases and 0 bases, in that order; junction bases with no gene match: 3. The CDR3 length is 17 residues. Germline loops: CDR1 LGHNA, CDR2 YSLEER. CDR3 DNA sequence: TGCGCCAGCAGCCAAGACGGGACTAGCCTCTCCTACAATGAGCAGTTCTTC. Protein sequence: CASSQDGTSLSYNEQFF.

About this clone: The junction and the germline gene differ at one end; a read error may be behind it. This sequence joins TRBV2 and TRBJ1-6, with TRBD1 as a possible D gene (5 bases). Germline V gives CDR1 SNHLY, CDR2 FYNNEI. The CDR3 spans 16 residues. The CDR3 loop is CASREGAGLYNSPLHF. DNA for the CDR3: TGTGCCAGCAGGGAAGGGGCAGGATTATATAATTCACCCCTCCACTTT.

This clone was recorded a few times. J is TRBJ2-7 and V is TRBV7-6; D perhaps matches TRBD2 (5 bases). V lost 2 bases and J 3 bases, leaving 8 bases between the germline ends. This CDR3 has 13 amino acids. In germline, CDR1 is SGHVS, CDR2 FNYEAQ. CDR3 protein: CASSLSSDYEQYF. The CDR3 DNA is TGTGCCAGCAGCTTAAGTAGCGACTACGAGCAGTACTTC.

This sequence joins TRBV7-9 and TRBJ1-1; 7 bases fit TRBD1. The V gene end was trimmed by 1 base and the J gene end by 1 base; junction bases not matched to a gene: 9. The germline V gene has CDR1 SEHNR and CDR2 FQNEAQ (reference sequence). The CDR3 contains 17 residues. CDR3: CASSLGRTGGANTEAFF. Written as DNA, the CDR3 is TGTGCCAGCAGCTTAGGAAGGACAGGTGGGGCGAACACTGAAGCTTTCTTT.

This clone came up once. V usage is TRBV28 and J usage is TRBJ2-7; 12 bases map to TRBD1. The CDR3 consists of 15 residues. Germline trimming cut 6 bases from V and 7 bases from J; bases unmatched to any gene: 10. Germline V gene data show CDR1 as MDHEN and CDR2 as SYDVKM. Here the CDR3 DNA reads TGTGCCAGCAGCTGGGGACAGGGGGCGTGGAGAGAGCAGTACTTC. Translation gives CASSWGQGAWREQYF.

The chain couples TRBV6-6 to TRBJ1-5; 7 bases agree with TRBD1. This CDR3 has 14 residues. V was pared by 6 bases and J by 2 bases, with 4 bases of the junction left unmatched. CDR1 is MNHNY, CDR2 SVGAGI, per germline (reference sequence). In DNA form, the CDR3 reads TGTGCCAGCAGCGGCGGGACAGGCAATCAGCCCCAGCATTTT. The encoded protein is CASSGGTGNQPQHF.

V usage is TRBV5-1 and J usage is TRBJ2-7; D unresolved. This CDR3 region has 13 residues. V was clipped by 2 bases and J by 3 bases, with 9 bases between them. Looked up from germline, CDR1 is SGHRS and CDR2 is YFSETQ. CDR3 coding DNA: TGCGCCAGCAGCTTCAGCGCTGGCTACGAGCAGTACTTC. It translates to CASSFSAGYEQYF.

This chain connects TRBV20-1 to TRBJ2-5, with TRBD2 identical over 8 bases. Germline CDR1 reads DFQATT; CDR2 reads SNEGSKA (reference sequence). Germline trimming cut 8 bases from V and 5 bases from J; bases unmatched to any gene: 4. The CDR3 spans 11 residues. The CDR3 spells CSYGGGETQYF. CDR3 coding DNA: TGCAGTTACGGCGGGGGGGAGACCCAGTACTTC.

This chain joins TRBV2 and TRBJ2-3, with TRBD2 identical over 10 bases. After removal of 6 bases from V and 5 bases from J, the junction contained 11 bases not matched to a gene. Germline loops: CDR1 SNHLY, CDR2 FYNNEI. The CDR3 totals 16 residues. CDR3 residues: CASRYGLAAEKDTQYF. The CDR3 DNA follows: TGTGCCAGCAGGTACGGACTAGCGGCCGAAAAAGATACGCAGTATTTT.

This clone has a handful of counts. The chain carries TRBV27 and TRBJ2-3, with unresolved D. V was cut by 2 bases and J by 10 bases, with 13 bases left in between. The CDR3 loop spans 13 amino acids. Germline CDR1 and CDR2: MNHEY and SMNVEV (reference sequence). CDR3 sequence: CASSLGLSTAQYF. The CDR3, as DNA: TGTGCCAGCAGTTTAGGGCTGTCAACGGCGCAGTATTTT.

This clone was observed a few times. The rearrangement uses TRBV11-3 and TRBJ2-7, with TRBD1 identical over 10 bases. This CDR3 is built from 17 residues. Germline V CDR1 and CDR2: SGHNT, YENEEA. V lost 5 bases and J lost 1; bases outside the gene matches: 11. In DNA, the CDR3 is TGTGCCAGCAGCGGGTACGGGACAGGGGAAAAGTCCTACGAGCAGTACTTC. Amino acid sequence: CASSGYGTGEKSYEQYF.

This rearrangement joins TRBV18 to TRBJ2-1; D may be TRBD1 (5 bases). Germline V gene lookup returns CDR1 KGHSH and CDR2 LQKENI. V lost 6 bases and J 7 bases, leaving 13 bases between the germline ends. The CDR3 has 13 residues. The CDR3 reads CASSPAKGNEQFF. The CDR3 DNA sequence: TGTGCCAGCTCCCCAGCAAAGGGGAATGAGCAGTTCTTC.

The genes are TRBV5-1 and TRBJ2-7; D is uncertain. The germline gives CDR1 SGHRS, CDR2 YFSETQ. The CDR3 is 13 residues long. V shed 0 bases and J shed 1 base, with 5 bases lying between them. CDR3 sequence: CASSLGQSYEQYF. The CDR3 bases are TGCGCCAGCAGCTTGGGACAATCCTACGAGCAGTACTTC.

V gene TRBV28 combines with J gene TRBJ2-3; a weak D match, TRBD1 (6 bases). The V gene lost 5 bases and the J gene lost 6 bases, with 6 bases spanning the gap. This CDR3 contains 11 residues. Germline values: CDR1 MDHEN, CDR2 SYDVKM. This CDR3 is CASSTGDTQYF. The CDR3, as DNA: TGTGCCAGCAGTACAGGGGATACGCAGTATTTT. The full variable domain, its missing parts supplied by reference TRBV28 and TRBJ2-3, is DVKVTQSSRYLVKRTGEKVFLECVQDMDHENMFWYRQDPGLGLRLIYFSYDVKMKEKGDIPEGYSVSREKKERFSLILESASTNQTSMYLCASSTGDTQYFGPGTRLTVL.

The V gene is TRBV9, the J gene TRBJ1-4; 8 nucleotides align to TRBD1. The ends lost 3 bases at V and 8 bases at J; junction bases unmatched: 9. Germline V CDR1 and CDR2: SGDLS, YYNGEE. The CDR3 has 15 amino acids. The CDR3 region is CASSAQGAVVEKLFF. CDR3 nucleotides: TGTGCCAGCAGCGCCCAGGGGGCTGTGGTAGAAAAACTGTTTTTT.

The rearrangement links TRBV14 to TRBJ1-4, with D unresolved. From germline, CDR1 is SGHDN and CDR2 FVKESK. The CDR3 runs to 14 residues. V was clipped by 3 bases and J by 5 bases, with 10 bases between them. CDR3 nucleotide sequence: TGTGCCAGCAGCCATCGACTCGAAAATGAAAAACTGTTTTTT. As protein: CASSHRLENEKLFF.

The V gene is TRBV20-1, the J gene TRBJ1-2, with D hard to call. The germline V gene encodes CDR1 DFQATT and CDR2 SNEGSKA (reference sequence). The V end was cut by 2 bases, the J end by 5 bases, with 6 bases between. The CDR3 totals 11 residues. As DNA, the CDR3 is TGCAGTGCTAGAAATATGTATGGCTACACCTTC. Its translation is CSARNMYGYTF.

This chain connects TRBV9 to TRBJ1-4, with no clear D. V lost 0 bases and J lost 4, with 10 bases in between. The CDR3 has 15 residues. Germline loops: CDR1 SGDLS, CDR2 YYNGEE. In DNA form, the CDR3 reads TGTGCCAGCAGCGTAGCGCCTCAGTTTAATGAAAAACTGTTTTTT. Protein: CASSVAPQFNEKLFF.

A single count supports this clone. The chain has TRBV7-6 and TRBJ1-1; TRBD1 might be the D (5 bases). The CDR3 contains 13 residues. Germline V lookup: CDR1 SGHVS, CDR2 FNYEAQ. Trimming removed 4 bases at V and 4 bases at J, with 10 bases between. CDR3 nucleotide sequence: TGTGCCAGCAGCTCGACAGCAATCACTGAAGCTTTCTTT. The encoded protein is CASSSTAITEAFF.

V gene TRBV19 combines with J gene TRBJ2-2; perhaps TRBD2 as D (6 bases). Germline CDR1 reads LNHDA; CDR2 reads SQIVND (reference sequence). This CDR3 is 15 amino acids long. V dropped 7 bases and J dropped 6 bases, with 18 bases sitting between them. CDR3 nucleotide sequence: TGTGCCAGTAAAATTGGGCAGGGCGGGGCCGGGGAGCTGTTTTTT. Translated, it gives CASKIGQGGAGELFF. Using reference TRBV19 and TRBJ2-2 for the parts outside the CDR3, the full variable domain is DGGITQSPKYLFRKEGQNVTLSCEQNLNHDAMYWYRQDPGQGLRLIYYSQIVNDFQKGDIAEGYSVSREKKESFPLTVTSAQKNPTAFYLCASKIGQGGAGELFFGEGSRLTVL.

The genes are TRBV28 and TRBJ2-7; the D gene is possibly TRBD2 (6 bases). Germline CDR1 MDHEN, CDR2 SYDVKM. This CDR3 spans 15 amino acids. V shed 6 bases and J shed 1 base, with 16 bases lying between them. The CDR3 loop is CASRLAGPVSYEQYF. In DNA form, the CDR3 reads TGTGCCAGCAGACTGGCGGGGCCCGTGTCCTACGAGCAGTACTTC.